What follows describes a single T cell receptor beta chain. Every one of the patients relapsed after autologous stem cell transplantation (brentuximab vedotin exposure was variable). Produced via immunoSEQ multiplex PCR; TCRdb's table is partial and in-frame only. The sample consists of roughly 28,000 clones, around 70% of them appearing once. This entry belongs to a study of PD-1 blockade in classical Hodgkin lymphoma. Germline CDR1 LNHDA, CDR2 SQIVND (reference sequence). V shed 5 bases and J shed 7 bases, with 15 bases lying between them. CDR3 length: 14 amino acids. This material consisted of peripheral blood mononuclear cells (PBMCs), taken before the second cycle of nivolumab. This receptor was obtained from a human donor with classical Hodgkin lymphoma. The rearrangement joins TRBV19 to TRBJ1-5; unclear D gene. As DNA, the CDR3 is TGTGCCAGTAGTCTCCTCGACCGGAGACAGCCCCAGCATTTT. This gives the protein CASSLLDRRQPQHF.